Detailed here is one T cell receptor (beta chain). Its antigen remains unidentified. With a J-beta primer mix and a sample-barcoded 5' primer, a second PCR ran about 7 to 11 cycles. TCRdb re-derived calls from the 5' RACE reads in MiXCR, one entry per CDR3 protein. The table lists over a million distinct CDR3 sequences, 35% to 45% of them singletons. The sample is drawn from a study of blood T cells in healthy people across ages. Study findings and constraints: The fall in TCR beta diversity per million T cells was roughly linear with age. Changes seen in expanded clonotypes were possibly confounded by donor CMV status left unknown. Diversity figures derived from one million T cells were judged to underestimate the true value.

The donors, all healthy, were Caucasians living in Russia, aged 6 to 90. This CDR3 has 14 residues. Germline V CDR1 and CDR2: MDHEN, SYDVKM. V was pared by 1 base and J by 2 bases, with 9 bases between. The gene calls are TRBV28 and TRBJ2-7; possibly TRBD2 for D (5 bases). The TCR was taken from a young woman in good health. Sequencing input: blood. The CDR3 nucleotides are TGTGCCAGCAGTTTATATAGCGTAGCCTACGAGCAGTACTTC. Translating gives CASSLYSVAYEQYF.